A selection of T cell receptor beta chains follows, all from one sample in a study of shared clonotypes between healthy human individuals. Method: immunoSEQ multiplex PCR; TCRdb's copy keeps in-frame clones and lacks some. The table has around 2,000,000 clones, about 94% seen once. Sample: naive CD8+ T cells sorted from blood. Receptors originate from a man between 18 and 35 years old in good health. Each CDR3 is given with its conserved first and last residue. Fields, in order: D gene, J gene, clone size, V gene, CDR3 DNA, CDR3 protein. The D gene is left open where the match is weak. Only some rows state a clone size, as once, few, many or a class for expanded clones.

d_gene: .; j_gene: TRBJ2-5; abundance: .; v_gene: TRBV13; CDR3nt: TGTGCCAGCAGCCACGACAGCCAAGAGACCCAGTACTTC; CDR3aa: CASSHDSQETQYF
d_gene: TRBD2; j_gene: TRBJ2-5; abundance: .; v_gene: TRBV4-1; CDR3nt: TGCGCCAGCAGCCAAGTAGCGGGGGAGACCCAGTACTTC; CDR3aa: CASSQVAGETQYF
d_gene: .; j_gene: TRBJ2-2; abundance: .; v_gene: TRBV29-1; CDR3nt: TGCAGCGTCATTACCTCCACGAACACCGGGGAGCTGTTTTTT; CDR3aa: CSVITSTNTGELFF
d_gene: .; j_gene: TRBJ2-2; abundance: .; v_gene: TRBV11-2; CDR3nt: TGTGCCAGCAGCTTAAACCTGGGGCCCGTGAACACCGGGGAGCTGTTTTTT; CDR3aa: CASSLNLGPVNTGELFF
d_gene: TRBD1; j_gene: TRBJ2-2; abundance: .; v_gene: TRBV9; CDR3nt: TGTGCCAGCAGCGCATGGGACAGGGAGAGCACCGGGGAGCTGTTTTTT; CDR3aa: CASSAWDRESTGELFF
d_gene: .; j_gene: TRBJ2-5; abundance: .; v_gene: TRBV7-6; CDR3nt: TGTGCCAGCAGTCCGCCGACTGATCAAGAGACCCAGTACTTC; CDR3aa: CASSPPTDQETQYF
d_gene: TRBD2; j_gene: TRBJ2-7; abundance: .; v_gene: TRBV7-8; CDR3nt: TGTGCCAGCAGCTTAAACCCCGGACTAGCGGCCTACGAGCAGTACTTC; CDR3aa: CASSLNPGLAAYEQYF
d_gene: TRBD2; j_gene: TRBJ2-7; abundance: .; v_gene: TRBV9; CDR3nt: TGTGCCAGCAGCGTACAGCGGGAGGGCCGGGCCTACGAGCAGTACTTC; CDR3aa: CASSVQREGRAYEQYF
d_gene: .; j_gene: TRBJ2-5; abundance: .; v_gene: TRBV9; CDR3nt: TGTGCCAGCAGCGTAGTTAGCGGCCAAGAGACCCAGTACTTC; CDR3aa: CASSVVSGQETQYF
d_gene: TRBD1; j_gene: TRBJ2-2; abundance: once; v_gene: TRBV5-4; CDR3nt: TGTGCCACGCGGACAGGGGGGAACACCGGGGAGCTGTTTTTT; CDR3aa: CATRTGGNTGELFF
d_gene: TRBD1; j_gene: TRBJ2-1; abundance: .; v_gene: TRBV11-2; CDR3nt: TGTGCCAGCAGCTTATCGTTCGGACAGGGATACTACAATGAGCAGTTCTTC; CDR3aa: CASSLSFGQGYYNEQFF
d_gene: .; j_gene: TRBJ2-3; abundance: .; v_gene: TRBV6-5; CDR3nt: TGTGCCAGCGGGTCTAACACAGATACGCAGTATTTT; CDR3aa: CASGSNTDTQYF
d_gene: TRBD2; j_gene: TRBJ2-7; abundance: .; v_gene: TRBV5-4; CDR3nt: TGTGCCAGCAGCTTGGCCGGGGGGGCGCACCCCTACGAGCAGTACTTC; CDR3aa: CASSLAGGAHPYEQYF
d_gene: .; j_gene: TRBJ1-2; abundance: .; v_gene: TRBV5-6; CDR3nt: TGTGCCAGCAGCACCGGGACGCTCTATGGCTACACCTTC; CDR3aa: CASSTGTLYGYTF
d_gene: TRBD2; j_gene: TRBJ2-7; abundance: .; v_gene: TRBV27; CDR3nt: TGTGCCAGCAGTTTACTGTATGGCGGGGGGGCGTCCTACGAGCAGTACTTC; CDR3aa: CASSLLYGGGASYEQYF
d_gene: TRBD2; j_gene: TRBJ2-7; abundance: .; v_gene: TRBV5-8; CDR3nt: TGTGCCAGCAGCTTGGGTGCGGGGGGGATCCAGGACGAGCAGTACTTC; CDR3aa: CASSLGAGGIQDEQYF
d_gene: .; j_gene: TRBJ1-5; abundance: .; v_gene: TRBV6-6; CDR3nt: TGTGCCAGCCAGGGGTATAGCAATCAGCCCCAGCATTTT; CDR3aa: CASQGYSNQPQHF
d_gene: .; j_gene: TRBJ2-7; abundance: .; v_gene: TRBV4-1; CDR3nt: TGCGCCAGCAGCCAAGACGGACTGAAGTACGAGCAGTACTTC; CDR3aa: CASSQDGLKYEQYF
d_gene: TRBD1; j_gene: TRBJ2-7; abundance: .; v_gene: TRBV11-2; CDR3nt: TGTGCCAGCAGCTTCATAGACAGGGTTGGCTCCTACGAGCAGTACTTC; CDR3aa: CASSFIDRVGSYEQYF
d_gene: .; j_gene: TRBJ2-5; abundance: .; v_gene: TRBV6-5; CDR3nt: TGTGCCAGCAGCCCCGGGCCTGGCCAAGAGACCCAGTACTTC; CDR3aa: CASSPGPGQETQYF
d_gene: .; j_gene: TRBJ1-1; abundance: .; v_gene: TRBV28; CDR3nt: TGTGCCAGCAGTTTATTGGGCCTGGCAGATGTTTTCTTT; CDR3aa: CASSLLGLADVFF
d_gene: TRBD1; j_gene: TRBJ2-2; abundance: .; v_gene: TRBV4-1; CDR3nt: TGCGCCAGCAGCCAAGACCCCGGGACAGACACCGGGGAGCTGTTTTTT; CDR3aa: CASSQDPGTDTGELFF
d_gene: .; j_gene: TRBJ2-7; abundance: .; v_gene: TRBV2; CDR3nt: TGTGCCAGCAGGGGGGCGGGTGAGCAGTACTTC; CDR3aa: CASRGAGEQYF
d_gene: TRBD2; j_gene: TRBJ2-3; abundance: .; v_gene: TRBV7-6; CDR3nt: TGTGCCAGCAGCTTAGAACCGGGAGGGAGTTTCACAGATACGCAGTATTTT; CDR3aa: CASSLEPGGSFTDTQYF
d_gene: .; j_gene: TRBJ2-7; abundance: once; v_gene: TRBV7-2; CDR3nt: TGTGCCAGCAGCTTAGCACCTATCTACGAGCAGTACTTC; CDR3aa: CASSLAPIYEQYF
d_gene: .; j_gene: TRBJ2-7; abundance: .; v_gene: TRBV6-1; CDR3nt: TGTGCCAGCAGTGATCGGTGGCCCGGGGAAGAGCAGTACTTC; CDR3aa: CASSDRWPGEEQYF
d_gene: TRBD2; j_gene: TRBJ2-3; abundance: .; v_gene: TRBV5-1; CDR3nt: TGCGCCAGCAGCTTGCAGCGGGAGACCACAGATACGCAGTATTTT; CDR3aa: CASSLQRETTDTQYF
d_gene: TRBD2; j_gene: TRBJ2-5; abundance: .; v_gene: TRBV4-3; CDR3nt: TGCGCCAGCAGCCAAGGAGCGGGACCACCAGGGACCCAGTACTTC; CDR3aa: CASSQGAGPPGTQYF
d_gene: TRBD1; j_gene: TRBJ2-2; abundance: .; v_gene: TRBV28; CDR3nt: TGTGCCAGCACCCCGGACAGGATGAACACCGGGGAGCTGTTTTTT; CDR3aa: CASTPDRMNTGELFF
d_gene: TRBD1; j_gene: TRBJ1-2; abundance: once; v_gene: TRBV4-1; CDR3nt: TGCGCCAGCAGCCCGTTGGGACAGGGGACCCTTGGCGGATATGGCTACACCTTC; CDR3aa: CASSPLGQGTLGGYGYTF
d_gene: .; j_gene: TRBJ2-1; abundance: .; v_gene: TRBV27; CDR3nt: TGTGCCAGCAGCCCGGGACACCTCAATGAGCAGTTCTTC; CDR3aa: CASSPGHLNEQFF
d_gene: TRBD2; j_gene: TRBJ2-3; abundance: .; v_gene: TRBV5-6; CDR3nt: TGTGCCAGCAGCCCGGCGGCTAGCGGGGGTTTGGATACGCAGTATTTT; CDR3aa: CASSPAASGGLDTQYF
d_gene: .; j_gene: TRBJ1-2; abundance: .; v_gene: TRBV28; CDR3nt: TGTGCCAGCAGCACGGGGCACCCAAGTAACTATGGCTACACCTTC; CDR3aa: CASSTGHPSNYGYTF
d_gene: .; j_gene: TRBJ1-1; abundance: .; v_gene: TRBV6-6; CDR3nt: TGTGCCAGCAGTTACTCGCGAGGGTTCGGTGACACTGAAGCTTTCTTT; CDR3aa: CASSYSRGFGDTEAFF
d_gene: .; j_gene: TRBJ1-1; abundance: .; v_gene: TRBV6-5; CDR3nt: TGTGCCATCTCCCCCGGGCTGAACACTGAAGCTTTCTTT; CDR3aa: CAISPGLNTEAFF
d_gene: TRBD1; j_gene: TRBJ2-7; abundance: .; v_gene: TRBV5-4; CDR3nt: TGTGCCAGCAGCTTGGGGGACAGTCCTAGCGAGCAGTACTTC; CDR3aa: CASSLGDSPSEQYF
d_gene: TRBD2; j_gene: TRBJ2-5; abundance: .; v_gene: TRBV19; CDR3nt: TGTGCCAGTAGTCCCTGGACTAGCGGAGAGACCCAGTACTTC; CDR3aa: CASSPWTSGETQYF
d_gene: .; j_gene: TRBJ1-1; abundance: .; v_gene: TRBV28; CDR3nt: TGTGCCAGCAGCTCCAGATCCTCCCCCTGGGACACTGAAGCTTTCTTT; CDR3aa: CASSSRSSPWDTEAFF
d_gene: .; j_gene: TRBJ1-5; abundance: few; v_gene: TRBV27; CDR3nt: TGTGCCAGCAGTTTATATGCAGGGGCGGTAAATCAGCCCCAGCATTTT; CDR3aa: CASSLYAGAVNQPQHF
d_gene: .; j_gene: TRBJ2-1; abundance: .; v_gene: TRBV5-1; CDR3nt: TGCGCCAGCAGCTTTGGGGAGGTTGCCTACAATGAGCAGTTCTTC; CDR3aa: CASSFGEVAYNEQFF
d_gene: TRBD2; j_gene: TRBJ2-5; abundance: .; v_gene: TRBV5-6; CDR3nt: TGTGCCAGCAGCTTAGTGGGACTAGTAGAGACCCAGTACTTC; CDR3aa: CASSLVGLVETQYF
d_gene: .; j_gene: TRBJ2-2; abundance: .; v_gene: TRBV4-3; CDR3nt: TGCGCCAGCAGCCAAGATCGGGCTAGAGTGGGAACCGGGGAGCTGTTTTTT; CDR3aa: CASSQDRARVGTGELFF
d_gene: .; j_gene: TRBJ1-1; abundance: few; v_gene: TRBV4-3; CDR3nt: TGCGCCAGCAGCCAGTTCAGGGGCACTGAAGCTTTCTTT; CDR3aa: CASSQFRGTEAFF
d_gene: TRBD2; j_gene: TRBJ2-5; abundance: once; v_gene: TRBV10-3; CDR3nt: TGTGCCATCAGTGAGGCTAGCGGGAGCCTACGCCCGGAAGAGACCCAGTACTTC; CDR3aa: CAISEASGSLRPEETQYF